The source of this T cell receptor beta chain is a study of T cell responses to AZD1222 COVID-19 vaccine. Only in-frame clones appear in the TCRdb table, and some are missing; sequencing was by immunoSEQ multiplex PCR. Of roughly 96,000 clones in the sample, 89% are singletons; the top ten hold more than 1.5%. This clone appeared once. The CDR3 consists of 17 residues. The specimen comprised peripheral blood, sampled on day 0 of AZD1222 vaccination. The receptor comes from an adult in good health. The chain couples TRBV21-1 to TRBJ2-7; the table names TRBD1, a call not compared with the DNA. TRBV21-1 is flagged as a pseudogene. The CDR3: CASSKRLDRGSSYEQYF. The CDR3 bases are TGTGCCAGCAGCAAACGACTGGACAGAGGTTCCTCCTACGAGCAGTACTTC.